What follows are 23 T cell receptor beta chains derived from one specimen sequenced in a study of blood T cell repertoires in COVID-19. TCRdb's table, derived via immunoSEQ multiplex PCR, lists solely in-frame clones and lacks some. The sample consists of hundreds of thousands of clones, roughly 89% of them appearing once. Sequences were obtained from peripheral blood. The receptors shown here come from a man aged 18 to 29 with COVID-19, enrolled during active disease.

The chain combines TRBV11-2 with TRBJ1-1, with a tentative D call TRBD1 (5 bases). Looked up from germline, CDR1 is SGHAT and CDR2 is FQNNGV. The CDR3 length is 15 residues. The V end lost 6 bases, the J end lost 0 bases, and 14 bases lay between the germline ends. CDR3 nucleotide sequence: TGTGCCAGCAGTTTACATAGGGGCCTGAACACTGAAGCTTTCTTT. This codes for CASSLHRGLNTEAFF.

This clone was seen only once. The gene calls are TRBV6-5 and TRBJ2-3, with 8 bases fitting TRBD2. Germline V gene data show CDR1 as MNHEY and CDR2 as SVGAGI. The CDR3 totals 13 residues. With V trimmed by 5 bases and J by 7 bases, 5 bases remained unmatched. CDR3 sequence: CASSPGGEYTQYF. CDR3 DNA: TGTGCCAGCAGTCCCGGGGGGGAGTATACGCAGTATTTT.

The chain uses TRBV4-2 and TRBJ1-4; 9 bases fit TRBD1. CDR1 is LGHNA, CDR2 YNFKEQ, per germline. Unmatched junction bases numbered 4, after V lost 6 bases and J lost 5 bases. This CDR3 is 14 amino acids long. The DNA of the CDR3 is TGTGCCAGCAGGGAAGGGACAGGGAATGAAAAACTGTTTTTT. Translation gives CASREGTGNEKLFF.

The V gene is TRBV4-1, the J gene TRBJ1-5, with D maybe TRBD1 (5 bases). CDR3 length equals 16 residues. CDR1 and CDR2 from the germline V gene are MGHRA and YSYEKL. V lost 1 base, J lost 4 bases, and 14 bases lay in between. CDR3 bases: TGCGCCAGCAGCCAAGGTTCGGGCAGGGCAAATCAGCCCCAGCATTTT. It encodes CASSQGSGRANQPQHF.

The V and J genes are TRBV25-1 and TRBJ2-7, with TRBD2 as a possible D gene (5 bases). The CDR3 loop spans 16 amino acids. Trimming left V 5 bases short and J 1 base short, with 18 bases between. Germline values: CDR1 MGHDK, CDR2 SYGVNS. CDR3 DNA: TGTGCCAGCAGTCCCAGTGCCCGGGGTATTTCCTACGAGCAGTACTTC. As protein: CASSPSARGISYEQYF.

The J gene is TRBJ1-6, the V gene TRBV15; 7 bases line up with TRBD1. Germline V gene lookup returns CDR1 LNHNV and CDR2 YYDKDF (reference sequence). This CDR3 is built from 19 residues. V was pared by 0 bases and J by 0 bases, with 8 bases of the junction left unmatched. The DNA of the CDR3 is TGTGCCACCAGCAGAGATCTTCCTAGGGGGCTCTCCTATAATTCACCCCTCCACTTT. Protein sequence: CATSRDLPRGLSYNSPLHF.

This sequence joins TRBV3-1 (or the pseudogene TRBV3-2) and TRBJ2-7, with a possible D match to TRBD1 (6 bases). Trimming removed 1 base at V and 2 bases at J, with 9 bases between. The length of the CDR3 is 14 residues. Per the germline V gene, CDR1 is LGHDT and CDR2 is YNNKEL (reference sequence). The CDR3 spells CASSQAGATYEQYF. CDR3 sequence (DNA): TGTGCCAGCAGCCAAGCAGGGGCCACCTACGAGCAGTACTTC.

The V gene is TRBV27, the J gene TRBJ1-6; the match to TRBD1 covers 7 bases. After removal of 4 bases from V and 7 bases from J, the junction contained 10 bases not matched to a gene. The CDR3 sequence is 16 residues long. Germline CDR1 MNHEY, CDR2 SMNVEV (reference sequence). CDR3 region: CASSSRTGFGNSPLHF. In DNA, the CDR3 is TGTGCCAGCAGTTCCCGGACAGGATTTGGGAATTCACCCCTCCACTTT.

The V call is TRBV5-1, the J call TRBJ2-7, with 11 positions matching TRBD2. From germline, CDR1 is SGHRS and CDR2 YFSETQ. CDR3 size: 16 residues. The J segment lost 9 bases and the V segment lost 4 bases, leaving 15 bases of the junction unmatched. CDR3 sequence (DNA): TGCGCCAGCAGCAGCGAGGCGGGACTAGCGGCGAGGGGGCAGTACTTC. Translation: CASSSEAGLAARGQYF.

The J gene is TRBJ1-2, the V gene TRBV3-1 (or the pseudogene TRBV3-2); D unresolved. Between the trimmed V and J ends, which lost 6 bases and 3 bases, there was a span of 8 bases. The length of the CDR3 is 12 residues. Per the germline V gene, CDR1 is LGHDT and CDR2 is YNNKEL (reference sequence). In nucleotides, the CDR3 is TGTGCCAGCAGAGGCGGTTACTATGGCTACACCTTC. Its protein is CASRGGYYGYTF.

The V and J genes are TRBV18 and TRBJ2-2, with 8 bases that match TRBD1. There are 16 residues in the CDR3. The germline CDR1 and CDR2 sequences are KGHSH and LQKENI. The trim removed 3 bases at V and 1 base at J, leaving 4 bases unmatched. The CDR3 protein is CASSPKDRGNTGELFF. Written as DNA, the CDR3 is TGTGCCAGCTCACCTAAAGACAGGGGGAACACCGGGGAGCTGTTTTTT.

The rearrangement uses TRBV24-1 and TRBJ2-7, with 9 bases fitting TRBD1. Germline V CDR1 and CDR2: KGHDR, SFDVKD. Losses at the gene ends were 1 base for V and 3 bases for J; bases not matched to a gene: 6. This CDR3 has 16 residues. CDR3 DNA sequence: TGTGCCACCAGTGATTTATACAGGGGGCCTTTCTACGAGCAGTACTTC. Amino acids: CATSDLYRGPFYEQYF.

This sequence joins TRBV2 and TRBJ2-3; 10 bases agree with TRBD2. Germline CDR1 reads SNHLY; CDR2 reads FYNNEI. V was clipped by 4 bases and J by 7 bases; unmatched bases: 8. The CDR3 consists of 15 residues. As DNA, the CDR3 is TGTGCCAGCAGTGGGCTAGCGGGAGATGAAAATACGCAGTATTTT. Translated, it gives CASSGLAGDENTQYF.

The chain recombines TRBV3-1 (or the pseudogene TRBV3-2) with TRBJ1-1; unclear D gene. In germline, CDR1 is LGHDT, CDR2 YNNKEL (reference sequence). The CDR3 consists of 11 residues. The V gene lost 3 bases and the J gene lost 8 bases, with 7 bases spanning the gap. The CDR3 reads CASSHLAEAFF. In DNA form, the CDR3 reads TGTGCCAGCAGCCACCTAGCGGAAGCTTTCTTT.

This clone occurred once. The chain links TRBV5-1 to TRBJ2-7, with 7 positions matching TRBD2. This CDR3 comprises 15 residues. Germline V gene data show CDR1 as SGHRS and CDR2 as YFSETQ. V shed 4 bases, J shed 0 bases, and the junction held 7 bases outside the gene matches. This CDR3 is CASSPTGRASYEQYF. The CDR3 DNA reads TGCGCCAGCAGCCCAACGGGGAGGGCCTCCTACGAGCAGTACTTC.

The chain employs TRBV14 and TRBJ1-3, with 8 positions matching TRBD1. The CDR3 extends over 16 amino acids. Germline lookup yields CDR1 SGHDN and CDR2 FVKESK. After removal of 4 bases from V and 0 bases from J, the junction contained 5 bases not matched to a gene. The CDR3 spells CASSRQGTSSGNTIYF. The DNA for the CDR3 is TGTGCCAGCAGCCGACAGGGGACGAGCTCTGGAAACACCATATATTTT.

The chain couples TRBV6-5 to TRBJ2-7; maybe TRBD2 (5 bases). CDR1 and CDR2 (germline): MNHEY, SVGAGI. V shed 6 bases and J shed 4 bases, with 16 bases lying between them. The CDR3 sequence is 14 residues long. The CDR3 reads CASRDSLERYEQYF. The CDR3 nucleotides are TGTGCCAGCAGGGACTCGCTCGAGAGATACGAGCAGTACTTC.

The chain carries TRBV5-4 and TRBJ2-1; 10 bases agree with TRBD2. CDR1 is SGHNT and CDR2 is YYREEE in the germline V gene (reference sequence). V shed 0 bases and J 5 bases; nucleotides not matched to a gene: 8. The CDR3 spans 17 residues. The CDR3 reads CASSLASTAGGHNEQFF. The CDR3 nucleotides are TGTGCCAGCAGCTTGGCCTCTACAGCGGGAGGGCACAATGAGCAGTTCTTC.

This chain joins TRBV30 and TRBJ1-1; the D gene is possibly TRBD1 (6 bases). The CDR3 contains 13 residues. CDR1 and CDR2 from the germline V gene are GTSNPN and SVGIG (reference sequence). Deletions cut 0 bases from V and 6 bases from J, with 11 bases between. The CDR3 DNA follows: TGTGCCTGGAGTGTATTAAAGGGGGCTGAAGCTTTCTTT. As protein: CAWSVLKGAEAFF. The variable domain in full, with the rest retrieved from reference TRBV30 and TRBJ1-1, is SQTIHQWPATLVQPVGSPLSLECTVEGTSNPNLYWYRQAAGRGLQLLFYSVGIGQISSEVPQNLSASRPQDRQFILSSKKLLLSDSGFYLCAWSVLKGAEAFFGQGTRLTVV.

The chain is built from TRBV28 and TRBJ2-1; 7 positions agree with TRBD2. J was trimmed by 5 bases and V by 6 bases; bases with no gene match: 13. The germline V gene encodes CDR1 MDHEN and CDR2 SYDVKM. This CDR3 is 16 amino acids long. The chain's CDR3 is CASRRSGLTLHNEQFF. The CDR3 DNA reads TGTGCCAGCAGACGATCGGGACTAACACTACACAATGAGCAGTTCTTC. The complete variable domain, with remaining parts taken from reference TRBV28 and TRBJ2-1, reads DVKVTQSSRYLVKRTGEKVFLECVQDMDHENMFWYRQDPGLGLRLIYFSYDVKMKEKGDIPEGYSVSREKKERFSLILESASTNQTSMYLCASRRSGLTLHNEQFFGPGTRLTVL.

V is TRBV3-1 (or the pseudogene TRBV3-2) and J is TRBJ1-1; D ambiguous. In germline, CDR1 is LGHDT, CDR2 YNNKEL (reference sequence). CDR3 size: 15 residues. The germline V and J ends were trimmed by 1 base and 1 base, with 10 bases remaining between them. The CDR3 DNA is TGTGCCAGCAGCCAAGGGTTCAGCGGGAACACTGAAGCTTTCTTT. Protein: CASSQGFSGNTEAFF.

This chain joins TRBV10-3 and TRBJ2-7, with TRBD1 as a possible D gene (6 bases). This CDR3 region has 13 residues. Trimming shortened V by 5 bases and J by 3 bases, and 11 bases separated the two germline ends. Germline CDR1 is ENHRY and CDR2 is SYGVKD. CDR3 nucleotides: TGTGCCATCAGTCCAGGGGCTAGCTACGAGCAGTACTTC. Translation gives CAISPGASYEQYF.

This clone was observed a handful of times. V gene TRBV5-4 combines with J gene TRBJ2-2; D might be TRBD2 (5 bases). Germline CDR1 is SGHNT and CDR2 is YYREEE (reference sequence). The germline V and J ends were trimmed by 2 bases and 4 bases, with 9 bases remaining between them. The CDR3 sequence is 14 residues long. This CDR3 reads CASSFQEGTGELFF. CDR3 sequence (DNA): TGTGCCAGCAGCTTTCAAGAGGGCACCGGGGAGCTGTTTTTT.